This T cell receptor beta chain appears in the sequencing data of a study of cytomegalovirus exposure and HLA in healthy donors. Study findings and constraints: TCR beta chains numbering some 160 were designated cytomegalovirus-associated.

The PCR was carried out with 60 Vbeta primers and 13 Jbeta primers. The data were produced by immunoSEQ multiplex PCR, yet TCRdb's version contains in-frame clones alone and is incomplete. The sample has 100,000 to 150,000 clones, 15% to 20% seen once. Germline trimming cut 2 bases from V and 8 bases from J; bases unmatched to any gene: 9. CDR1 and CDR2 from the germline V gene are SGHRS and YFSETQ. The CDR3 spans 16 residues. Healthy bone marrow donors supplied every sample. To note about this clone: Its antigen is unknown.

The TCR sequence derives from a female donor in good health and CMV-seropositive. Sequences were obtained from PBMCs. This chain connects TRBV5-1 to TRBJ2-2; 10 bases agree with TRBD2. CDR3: CASSFGLAVPRGELFF. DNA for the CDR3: TGCGCCAGCAGCTTCGGACTAGCGGTCCCAAGGGGGGAGCTGTTTTTT.